The sequence of this T cell receptor beta chain was determined in a study of neurological immune-mediated disorders (dated by TCRdb to about 2019). Study-wide context: Of the 35 or so multiple sclerosis patients, about 31 had relapsing-remitting MS and 3 had secondary progressive MS. Of the approximately 66 subjects in the cohort, some 15 were HAM/TSP patients, around 35 were multiple sclerosis patients, and some 20 were healthy controls. Using UMI-based sequencing, the study compared peripheral blood TCR-beta repertoires from patients with HTLV-I-associated myelopathy (HAM/TSP), patients with multiple sclerosis, and healthy controls. Alongside PBMC samples, the set of some 98 TCR-beta libraries contained longitudinal samples, technical triplicates, and paired CD4+ and CD8+ T-cell subsets that had been sorted. General conclusions and limits of the study: Across subjects, expanded clones never shared an identical CDR3 amino acid sequence, which suggests that the TCR-beta repertoires in every group were private. In phylogenetic analysis, the repertoires of 18 of 34 MS patients grouped into a cluster of related CDR3 sequences, which suggests a possible signature at the repertoire level. TCR clonal expansion was greatest in HAM/TSP patients and smallest in MS patients, who ranked below even healthy controls. The MS cluster was not associated with any clinical or MRI features, and the authors stated that larger cohorts are needed.

Clipping removes 1 base from V and 7 bases from J, with 6 as the unmatched junction base count. CDR3 length: 16 amino acids, cysteine to phenylalanine. Left in the record is the CDR3 DNA by itself, 48 bases read in frame from the first base. Per the germline V gene, MGHRA is the CDR1 and YSYEKL is the CDR2. To synthesize cDNA, template-switch 5'RACE was performed with a primer carrying a 10-nucleotide random unique molecular identifier so that each TCR transcript was tagged. Over 200 million TCR-beta sequences, covering 15-18 subjects, were produced in each sequencing run. The RNeasy kit was used for extraction of total RNA. Using the KAPA Real-time Library Amplification kit, TCR-beta VDJ regions were amplified with primers for the TCR constant region and the 5'RACE anchor. Sample indexes and Illumina adaptors were added in a first PCR, after which library yield was increased in a second PCR. After Ampure bead purification, the roughly 650 bp TCR product was size-selected on a 2% E-gel SizeSelection system. Before pooling, library quality was checked on a Bioanalyzer, concentration was measured with Qubit, and libraries were quantified with the Kapa Library Quantification kit. An Illumina HiSeq 2500 sequenced the libraries paired-end 2 x 150 bp. To increase sequence diversity, roughly 23-30% phiX was spiked into each library pool. The study's processing was this. The quality-filtered reads were processed with the UMI-based MiGEC pipeline, whose error correction step removed more than 90% of the raw TCR sequences. IMGT germline references were used for aligning VDJ genes, and each clonotype was defined as a unique CDR3 amino acid sequence together with its V-J genes. VDJtools evaluated clonal expansion, Shannon diversity and CDR3 relatedness (CalcPairwiseDistances, ClusterSamples); CLCbio workbench built phylogenetic trees. Expanded clones were defined as having at least 8 unique UMIs, based on coefficient-of-variation modelling across technical triplicates. TCRdb reanalyzed the raw reads on its own, using fastp at Q25 for trimming and MiXCR for clone calling, and kept in-frame beta chains. Rows with one shared CDR3 protein collapse into an entry with the most common genes and DNA. TCRdb, not the authors, supplied the V and J calls. Within this sample are 65,000 to 70,000 distinct CDR3 sequences, with 4.1% of them counted one time only. 2.5% to 3% of the sample lies in the top ten.

Libraries from unsorted PBMCs were made from 2 million PBMCs kept in RNAlater at -80 degrees C until RNA extraction. Multiple sclerosis patients were enrolled in a US clinical protocol evaluating disease progression by magnetic resonance imaging. Peripheral blood was subjected to Ficoll-Hypaque density gradient centrifugation to isolate PBMCs, which were then cryopreserved in liquid nitrogen. This clonotype was recorded many times. What antigen it recognizes has not been identified. No base qualities exist here, and no much larger clone lies one base off it. The sequenced material came from PBMCs. This TCR derives from a man aged 50-60 years with multiple sclerosis. The rearrangement combines TRBV4-1 with TRBJ2-1; 11 bases in between match TRBD2. CDR3 region: CASSQVGTSGTNEQFF. The DNA sequence is given as TGCGCCAGCAGCCAAGTAGGGACTAGCGGCACTAATGAGCAGTTCTTC.